What follows are 10 T cell receptor beta chains derived from one specimen sequenced in a study of CD8 T cells in ankylosing spondylitis. TCRdb passed the 5' RACE reads through MiXCR, listing each CDR3 protein once. The data show 180,000 or so distinct CDR3 sequences, roughly 12% seen once. Sequencing input: blood, either unsorted or a sorted T cell fraction (not recorded which). The receptors stem from a male donor with ankylosing spondylitis or in good health (not recorded which).

The sample holds many counts of this clonotype. The V call is TRBV19, the J call TRBJ2-1; D is ambiguous. The CDR3 runs 13 residues. Trimming stripped 4 bases from V and 4 bases from J, with 8 bases between. The germline V gene has CDR1 LNHDA and CDR2 SQIVND (reference sequence). Here the CDR3 reads CASSNTLYNEQFF. The CDR3 coding sequence is TGTGCCAGTAGTAATACACTGTACAATGAGCAGTTCTTC.

This clonotype occurred many times. The chain recombines TRBV12-3 or TRBV12-4 with TRBJ2-1; 7 bases align to TRBD1. Trimming removed 0 bases from V and 7 bases from J; junction bases left unmatched: 12. The CDR3 consists of 17 residues. The CDR3 here is CASSLALRGGAGNEQFF. The CDR3 coding sequence is TGTGCCAGCAGTTTAGCGCTAAGAGGGGGCGCGGGTAATGAGCAGTTCTTC.

This clonotype was seen a handful of times. This chain connects TRBV27 to TRBJ2-7; D unresolved. V was shortened by 2 bases and J by 3 bases, with 8 bases between the two germline ends. Germline V gene sequence: CDR1 MNHEY, CDR2 SMNVEV (reference sequence). The CDR3 covers 13 residues. CDR3 in DNA: TGTGCCAGCAGTTTAGGGAATCTCTACGAGCAGTACTTC. Translated, it gives CASSLGNLYEQYF.

V usage is TRBV19 and J usage is TRBJ2-1, with D possibly being TRBD1 or TRBD2 (5 bases each). V was clipped by 6 bases and J by 0 bases, with 15 bases between them. The CDR3 runs to 16 residues. In germline, CDR1 is LNHDA, CDR2 SQIVND (reference sequence). The CDR3 loop reads CASRDRGRGSYNEQFF. In DNA, the CDR3 is TGTGCCAGTAGGGACCGGGGACGGGGCTCCTACAATGAGCAGTTCTTC.

Written as DNA, the CDR3 is TGCGCCAGCAGCGTCCGGACAGGGGGCGCCGAAGCCTATGAGCAGTTCTTC. It is translated as CASSVRTGGAEAYEQFF. The J gene is TRBJ2-1, the V gene TRBV4-3; 11 bases line up with TRBD1. The CDR3 consists of 17 residues. The V segment lost 5 bases and the J segment 8 bases; nucleotides outside the gene matches: 14. Germline CDR1 and CDR2: LGHNA and YSLEER.

In its sample, this clonotype was seen many times. The chain has TRBV6-1 and TRBJ2-7; D remains unclear. In germline, CDR1 is MNHNS, CDR2 SASEGT. This CDR3 comprises 14 residues. Trimming took off 6 bases at V and 6 bases at J, with 18 bases between the two ends. The CDR3 DNA follows: TGTGCCAGCAGCCTCCGACTGCCCGCCCGCGAGCAGTACTTC. This translates into CASSLRLPAREQYF.

The table lists this clonotype with many counts. This chain links TRBV5-1 with TRBJ2-5; 9 nucleotides match TRBD2. The V gene end was trimmed by 0 bases and the J gene end by 0 bases; junction bases not matched to a gene: 3. The CDR3 consists of 16 residues. Germline lookup yields CDR1 SGHRS and CDR2 YFSETQ. CDR3 residues: CASSLGASGNQETQYF. CDR3 DNA: TGCGCCAGCAGCTTGGGGGCTAGCGGGAACCAAGAGACCCAGTACTTC.

The chain couples TRBV6-1 to TRBJ2-3, with 11 positions matching TRBD2. The length of the CDR3 is 15 residues. Germline CDR1 MNHNS, CDR2 SASEGT. Trimming took 5 bases from V and 2 from J; bases not matched to a gene: 3. Written as DNA, the CDR3 is TGTGCCAGCAGTAGACTAGCGGGGCCCACAGATACGCAGTATTTT. Its protein is CASSRLAGPTDTQYF.

The rearrangement joins TRBV11-2 to TRBJ2-3; 8 bases align to TRBD2. CDR1 is SGHAT and CDR2 is FQNNGV in the germline V gene. The ends lost 2 bases at V and 1 base at J; junction bases unmatched: 17. The CDR3 sequence is 20 residues long. In DNA form, the CDR3 reads TGTGCCAGCAGCTTAAGTGGACCTTCACGCGGGAGGCTTGGCACAGATACGCAGTATTTT. This gives the protein CASSLSGPSRGRLGTDTQYF.

This clonotype was found many times. V usage is TRBV4-3 and J usage is TRBJ2-2; D is unclear. This CDR3 region has 14 residues. With 4 bases removed from V and 4 bases from J, the gap between germline ends came to 10 bases. Germline V gene lookup returns CDR1 LGHNA and CDR2 YSLEER. The CDR3 here is CASSPGRITGELFF. The CDR3 region has the DNA TGCGCCAGCAGCCCAGGACGGATCACCGGGGAGCTGTTTTTT.